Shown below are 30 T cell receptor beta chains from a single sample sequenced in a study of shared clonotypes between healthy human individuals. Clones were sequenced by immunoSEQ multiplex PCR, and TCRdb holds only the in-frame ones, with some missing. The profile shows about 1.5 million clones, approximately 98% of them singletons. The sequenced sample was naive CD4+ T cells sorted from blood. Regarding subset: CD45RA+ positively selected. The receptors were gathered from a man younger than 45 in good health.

CDR3 nucleotides: TGTGCCAGCAGCCCCCGAGGGGGTAATGTCTACGAGCAGTACTTC. This encodes CASSPRGGNVYEQYF. The chain employs TRBV7-3 and TRBJ2-7, with D tentatively TRBD1 (6 bases). There are 15 residues in the CDR3. Trimming removed 5 bases at V and 3 bases at J, with 17 bases between. Germline CDR1 is SGHTA and CDR2 is FQGTGA.

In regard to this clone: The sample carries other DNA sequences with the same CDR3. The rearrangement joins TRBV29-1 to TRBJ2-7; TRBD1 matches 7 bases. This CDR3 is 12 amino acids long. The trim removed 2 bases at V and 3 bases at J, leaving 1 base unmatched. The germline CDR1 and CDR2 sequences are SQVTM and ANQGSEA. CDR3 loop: CSVERDSYEQYF. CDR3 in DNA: TGCAGCGTTGAAAGGGACAGCTACGAGCAGTACTTC.

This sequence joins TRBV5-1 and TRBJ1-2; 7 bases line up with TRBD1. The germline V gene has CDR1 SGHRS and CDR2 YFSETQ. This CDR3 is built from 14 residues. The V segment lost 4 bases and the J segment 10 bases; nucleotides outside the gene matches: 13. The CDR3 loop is CASSLNPRDSYYTF. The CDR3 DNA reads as TGCGCCAGCAGCCTCAACCCCCGGGACAGCTACTACACCTTC.

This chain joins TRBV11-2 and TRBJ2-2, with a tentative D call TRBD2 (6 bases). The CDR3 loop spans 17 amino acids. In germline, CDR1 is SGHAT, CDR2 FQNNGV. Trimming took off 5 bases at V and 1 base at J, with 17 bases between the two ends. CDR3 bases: TGTGCCAGCAGCCTTCCAAGTAGGGACTGGAACACCGGGGAGCTGTTTTTT. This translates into CASSLPSRDWNTGELFF.

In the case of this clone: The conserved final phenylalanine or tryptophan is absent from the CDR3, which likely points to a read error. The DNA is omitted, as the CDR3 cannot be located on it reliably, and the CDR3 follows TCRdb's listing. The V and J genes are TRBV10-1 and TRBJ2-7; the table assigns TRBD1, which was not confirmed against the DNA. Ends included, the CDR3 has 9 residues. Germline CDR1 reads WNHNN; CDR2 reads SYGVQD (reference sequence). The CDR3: CASEQGGVC.

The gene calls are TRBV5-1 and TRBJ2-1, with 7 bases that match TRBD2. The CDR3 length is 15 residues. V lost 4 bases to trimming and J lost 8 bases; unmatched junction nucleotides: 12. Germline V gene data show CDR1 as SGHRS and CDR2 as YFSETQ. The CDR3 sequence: CASSPGEGVYYEQFF. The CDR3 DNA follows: TGCGCCAGCAGCCCCGGGGAGGGAGTTTATTATGAGCAGTTCTTC.

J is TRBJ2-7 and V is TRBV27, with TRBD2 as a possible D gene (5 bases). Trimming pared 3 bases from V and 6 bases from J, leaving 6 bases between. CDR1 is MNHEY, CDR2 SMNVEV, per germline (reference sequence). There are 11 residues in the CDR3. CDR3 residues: CASSFEGEQYF. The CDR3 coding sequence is TGTGCCAGCAGTTTCGAGGGCGAGCAGTACTTC.

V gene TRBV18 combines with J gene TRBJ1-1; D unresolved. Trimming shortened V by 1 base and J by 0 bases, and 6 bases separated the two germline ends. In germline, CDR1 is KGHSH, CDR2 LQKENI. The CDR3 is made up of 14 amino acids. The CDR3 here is CASSPQMMNTEAFF. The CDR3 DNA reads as TGTGCCAGCTCACCACAGATGATGAACACTGAAGCTTTCTTT.

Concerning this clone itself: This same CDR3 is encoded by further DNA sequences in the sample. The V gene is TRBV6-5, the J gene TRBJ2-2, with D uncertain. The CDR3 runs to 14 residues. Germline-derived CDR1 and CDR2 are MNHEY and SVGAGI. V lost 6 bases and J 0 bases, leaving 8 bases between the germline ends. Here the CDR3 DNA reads TGTGCCAGCAGCTACAGTACGAACACCGGGGAGCTGTTTTTT. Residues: CASSYSTNTGELFF.

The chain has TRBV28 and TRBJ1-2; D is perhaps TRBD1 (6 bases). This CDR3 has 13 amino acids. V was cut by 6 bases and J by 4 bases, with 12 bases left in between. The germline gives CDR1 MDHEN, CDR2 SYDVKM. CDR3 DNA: TGTGCCAGCAGGCGGACAGAACTCTATGGCTACACCTTC. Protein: CASRRTELYGYTF.

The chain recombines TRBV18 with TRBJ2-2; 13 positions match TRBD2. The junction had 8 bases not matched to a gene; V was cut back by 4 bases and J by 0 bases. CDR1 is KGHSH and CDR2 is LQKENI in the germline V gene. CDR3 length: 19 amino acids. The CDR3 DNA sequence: TGTGCCAGCTCACTCCTTGGGACTAGCGGGAACGCGAACACCGGGGAGCTGTTTTTT. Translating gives CASSLLGTSGNANTGELFF.

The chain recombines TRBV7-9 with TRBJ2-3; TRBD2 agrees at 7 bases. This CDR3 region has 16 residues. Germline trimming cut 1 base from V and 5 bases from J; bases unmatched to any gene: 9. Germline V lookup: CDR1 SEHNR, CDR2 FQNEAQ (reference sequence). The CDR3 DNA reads TGTGCCAGCAGCTTAGTTTGGCGGGAGCATGAAGATACGCAGTATTTT. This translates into CASSLVWREHEDTQYF.

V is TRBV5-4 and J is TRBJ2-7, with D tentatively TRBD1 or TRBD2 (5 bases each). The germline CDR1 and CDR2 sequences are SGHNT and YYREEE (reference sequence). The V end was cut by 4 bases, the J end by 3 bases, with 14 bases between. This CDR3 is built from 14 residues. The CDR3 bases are TGTGCCAGCAGCGAGGGACCCCTCAACTACGAGCAGTACTTC. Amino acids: CASSEGPLNYEQYF.

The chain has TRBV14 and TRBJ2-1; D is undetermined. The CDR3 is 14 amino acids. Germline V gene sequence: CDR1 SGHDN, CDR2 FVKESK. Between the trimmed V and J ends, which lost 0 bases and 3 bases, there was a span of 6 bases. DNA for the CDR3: TGTGCCAGCAGCCAAGATTCTGTCTACAATGAGCAGTTCTTC. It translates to CASSQDSVYNEQFF.

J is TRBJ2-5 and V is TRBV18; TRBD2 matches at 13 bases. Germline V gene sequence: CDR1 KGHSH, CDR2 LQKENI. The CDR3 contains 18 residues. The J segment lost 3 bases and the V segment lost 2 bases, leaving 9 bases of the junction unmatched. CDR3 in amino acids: CASSPRTSGRYRKETQYF. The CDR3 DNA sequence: TGTGCCAGCTCACCAAGGACTAGCGGGAGATATCGGAAAGAGACCCAGTACTTC.

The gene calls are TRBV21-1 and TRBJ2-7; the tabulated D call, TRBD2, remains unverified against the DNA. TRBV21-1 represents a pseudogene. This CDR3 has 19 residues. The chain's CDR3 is CASSKWRLRGGLAAYEQYF. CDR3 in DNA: TGTGCCAGCAGCAAATGGAGACTCCGTGGGGGACTAGCGGCCTACGAGCAGTACTTC.

The CDR3 nucleotides are TGTGCCAGCAGCTTAGTGTCGGGCAGGGGGGAGACCCAGTACTTC. Amino acid sequence: CASSLVSGRGETQYF. The chain combines TRBV7-6 with TRBJ2-5; 7 nucleotides agree with TRBD1. Germline trimming cut 1 base from V and 5 bases from J; bases unmatched to any gene: 7. The CDR3 has 15 residues. Germline V gene data show CDR1 as SGHVS and CDR2 as FNYEAQ.

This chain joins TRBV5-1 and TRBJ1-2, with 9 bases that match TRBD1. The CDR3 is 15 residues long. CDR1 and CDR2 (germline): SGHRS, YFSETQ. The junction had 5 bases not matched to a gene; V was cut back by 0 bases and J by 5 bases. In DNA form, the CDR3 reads TGCGCCAGCAGCTTGGGGAGGGGACAGGGATATGGCTACACCTTC. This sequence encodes CASSLGRGQGYGYTF.

In DNA, the CDR3 is TGTGCCAGCAGTGAAATAGGTAGTGTGGAAGAGACCCAGTACTTC. Translation: CASSEIGSVEETQYF. This rearrangement joins TRBV2 to TRBJ2-5, with D uncertain. Germline CDR1 and CDR2: SNHLY and FYNNEI. Trimming cost V 2 bases and J 3 bases, with 13 bases left between them. CDR3 size: 15 residues.

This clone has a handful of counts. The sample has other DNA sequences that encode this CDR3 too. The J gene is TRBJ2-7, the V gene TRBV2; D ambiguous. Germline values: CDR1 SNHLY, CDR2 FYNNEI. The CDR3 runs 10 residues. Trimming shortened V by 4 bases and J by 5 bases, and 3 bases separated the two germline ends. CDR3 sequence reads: CASSANEQYF. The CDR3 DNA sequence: TGTGCCAGCAGTGCGAACGAGCAGTACTTC.

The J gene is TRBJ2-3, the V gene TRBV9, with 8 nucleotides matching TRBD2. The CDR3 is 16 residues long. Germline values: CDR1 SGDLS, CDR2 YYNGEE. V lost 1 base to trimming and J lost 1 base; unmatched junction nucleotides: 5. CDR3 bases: TGTGCCAGCAGCGTAAGAGCGGGAGTCGGCACAGATACGCAGTATTTT. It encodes CASSVRAGVGTDTQYF. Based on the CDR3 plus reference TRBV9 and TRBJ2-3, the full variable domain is DSGVTQTPKHLITATGQRVTLRCSPRSGDLSVYWYQQSLDQGLQFLIQYYNGEERAKGNILERFSAQQFPDLHSELNLSSLELGDSALYFCASSVRAGVGTDTQYFGPGTRLTVL.

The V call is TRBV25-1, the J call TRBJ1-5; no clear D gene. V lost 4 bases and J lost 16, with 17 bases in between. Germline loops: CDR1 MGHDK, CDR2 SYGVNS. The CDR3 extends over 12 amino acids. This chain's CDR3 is CASSALDGLLHF. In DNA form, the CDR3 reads TGTGCCAGCAGTGCCTTGGACGGCCTTCTCCATTTT.

The CDR3 DNA reads TGTGCCAGCAGTGATGGGTCCGGAACTGGAAACACCATATATTTT. Protein product: CASSDGSGTGNTIYF. The chain is built from TRBV2 and TRBJ1-3; D call uncertain. Germline assignment: CDR1 SNHLY and CDR2 FYNNEI. The length of the CDR3 is 15 residues. The ends were cut back, 3 bases at V and 2 bases at J, with 11 bases in the middle.

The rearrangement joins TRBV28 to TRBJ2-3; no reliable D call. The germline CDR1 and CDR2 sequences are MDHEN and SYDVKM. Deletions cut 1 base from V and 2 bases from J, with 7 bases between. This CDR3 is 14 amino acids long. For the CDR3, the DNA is TGTGCCAGCAGTTTATTGGCGGTCACAGATACGCAGTATTTT. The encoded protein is CASSLLAVTDTQYF.

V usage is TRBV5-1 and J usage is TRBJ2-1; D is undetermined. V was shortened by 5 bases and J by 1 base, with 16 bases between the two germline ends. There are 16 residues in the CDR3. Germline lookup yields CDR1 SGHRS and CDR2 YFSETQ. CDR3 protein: CASSPLAWGSYNEQFF. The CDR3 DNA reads TGCGCCAGCAGTCCGCTTGCGTGGGGTTCCTACAATGAGCAGTTCTTC.

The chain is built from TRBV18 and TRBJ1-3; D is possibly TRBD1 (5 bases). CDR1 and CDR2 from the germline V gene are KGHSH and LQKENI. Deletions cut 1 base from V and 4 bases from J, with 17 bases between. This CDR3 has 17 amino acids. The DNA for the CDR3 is TGTGCCAGCTCACCACTTGAGGGGAAAGGCTTCGGAAACACCATATATTTT. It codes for CASSPLEGKGFGNTIYF.

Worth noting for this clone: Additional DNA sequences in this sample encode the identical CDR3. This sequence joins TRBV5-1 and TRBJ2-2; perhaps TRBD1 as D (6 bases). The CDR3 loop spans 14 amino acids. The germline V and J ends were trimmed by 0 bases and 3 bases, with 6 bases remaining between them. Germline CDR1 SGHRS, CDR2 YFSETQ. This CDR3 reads CASSLAGDTGELFF. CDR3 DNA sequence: TGCGCCAGCAGCTTGGCAGGGGACACCGGGGAGCTGTTTTTT. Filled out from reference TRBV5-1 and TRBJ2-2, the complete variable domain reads KAGVTQTPRYLIKTRGQQVTLSCSPISGHRSVSWYQQTPGQGLQFLFEYFSETQRNKGNFPGRFSGRQFSNSRSEMNVSTLELGDSALYLCASSLAGDTGELFFGEGSRLTVL.

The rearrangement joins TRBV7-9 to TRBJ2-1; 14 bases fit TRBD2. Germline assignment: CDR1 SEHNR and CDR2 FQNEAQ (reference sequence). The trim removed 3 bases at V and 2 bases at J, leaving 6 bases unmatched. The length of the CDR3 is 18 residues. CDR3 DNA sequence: TGTGCCAGCAGCTTTGGGACTAGCGGGAGACGGGCCTACAATGAGCAGTTCTTC. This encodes CASSFGTSGRRAYNEQFF. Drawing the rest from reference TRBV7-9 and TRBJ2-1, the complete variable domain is DTGVSQNPRHKITKRGQNVTFRCDPISEHNRLYWYRQTLGQGPEFLTYFQNEAQLEKSRLLSDRFSAERPKGSFSTLEIQRTEQGDSAMYLCASSFGTSGRRAYNEQFFGPGTRLTVL.

The CDR3 spells CASSERSAGNTIYF. The DNA of the CDR3 is TGTGCCAGCAGTGAAAGGTCAGCGGGAAACACCATATATTTT. This chain uses TRBV6-1 with TRBJ1-3; D is undetermined. Germline values: CDR1 MNHNS, CDR2 SASEGT. The germline V and J ends were trimmed by 2 bases and 4 bases, with 9 bases remaining between them. There are 14 residues in the CDR3.

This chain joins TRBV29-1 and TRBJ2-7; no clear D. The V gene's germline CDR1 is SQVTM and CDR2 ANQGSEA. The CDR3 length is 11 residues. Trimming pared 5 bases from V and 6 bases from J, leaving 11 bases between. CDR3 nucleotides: TGCAGCGTTTACCTCTTTACCGAGCAGTACTTC. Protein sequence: CSVYLFTEQYF.